A single sample is the source of the 25 T cell receptor beta chains below, sequenced in a study of CD8 T cells in Susac syndrome (dated by TCRdb to about 2019). The library was obtained by the immunoSEQ multiplex PCR assay. RNA was extracted using the RNeasy kit, and roughly 0.5 to 1 microgram was reverse transcribed with random hexamers. TCRdb passed the public sequencing reads through fastp at Q25 and MiXCR, retaining productive beta sequences. CDR3 protein sequences are deduplicated, and each keeps its most common genes and DNA. In all, the sample holds under 550,000 distinct CDR3 sequences, and roughly 85% of those were seen once. Together, the top ten hold approximately 0.11% of the sample. Source material: CD8+ T cells from PBMCs. These receptors came from a human donor with multiple sclerosis.

The J gene is TRBJ1-2, the V gene TRBV20-1; 7 bases are shared with TRBD1. Germline-derived CDR1 and CDR2 are DFQATT and SNEGSKA (reference sequence). V gave up 5 bases and J gave up 7 bases; unmatched junction bases: 10. The CDR3 runs 13 residues. The CDR3 spells CSASNRDRGGYTF. In DNA form, the CDR3 reads TGCAGTGCTTCCAACCGGGACAGAGGTGGCTACACCTTC.

This chain joins TRBV5-5 and TRBJ2-3; D tentatively reads TRBD1 or TRBD2 (5 bases each). Germline V gene data show CDR1 as SGHKS and CDR2 as YYEKEE (reference sequence). Trimming took 3 bases from V and 4 from J, leaving 15 bases between them. The CDR3 consists of 15 residues. Here the CDR3 reads CASSSPGTAADTQYF. Written as DNA, the CDR3 is TGTGCCAGCAGCTCACCCGGGACGGCGGCAGATACGCAGTATTTT.

The chain carries TRBV7-2 and TRBJ2-3, with D possibly being TRBD1 (5 bases). V was trimmed by 0 bases and J by 4 bases, leaving 17 bases between them. Germline lookup yields CDR1 SGHTA and CDR2 FQGNSA. The CDR3 runs 17 residues. This CDR3 reads CASSLASDPWGADTQYF. As DNA, the CDR3 is TGTGCCAGCAGCTTAGCCTCAGACCCCTGGGGCGCAGATACGCAGTATTTT.

The J gene is TRBJ1-1, the V gene TRBV27; 10 nucleotides line up with TRBD1. Germline CDR1 and CDR2: MNHEY and SMNVEV (reference sequence). The CDR3 totals 15 residues. Losses at the gene ends were 5 bases for V and 1 base for J; bases not matched to a gene: 4. CDR3: CASSVGQGTNTEAFF. CDR3 sequence (DNA): TGTGCCAGCAGTGTGGGACAGGGGACGAACACTGAAGCTTTCTTT.

The chain carries TRBV29-1 and TRBJ2-2; D not resolved. The CDR3 extends over 14 amino acids. Germline V lookup: CDR1 SQVTM, CDR2 ANQGSEA. V was shortened by 3 bases and J by 3 bases, with 11 bases between the two germline ends. The CDR3, as DNA: TGCAGCGTTGATTTGGCCGCTGACACCGGGGAGCTGTTTTTT. Translating it yields CSVDLAADTGELFF.

This rearrangement joins TRBV12-3 or TRBV12-4 to TRBJ2-5, with D unclear. Trimming pared 2 bases from V and 2 bases from J, leaving 9 bases between. The CDR3 length is 14 residues. The chain's CDR3 is CASSLWAHQETQYF. CDR3 sequence (DNA): TGTGCCAGCAGTTTATGGGCACATCAAGAGACCCAGTACTTC.

This clonotype was found once. The chain carries TRBV5-1 and TRBJ2-1, with 8 bases aligning to TRBD2. The V gene end was trimmed by 0 bases and the J gene end by 2 bases; junction bases not matched to a gene: 7. This CDR3 region has 17 residues. Germline lookup yields CDR1 SGHRS and CDR2 YFSETQ. The CDR3 here is CASSLEPGLAPYNEQFF. CDR3 DNA sequence: TGCGCCAGCAGCTTGGAGCCTGGACTAGCCCCCTACAATGAGCAGTTCTTC.

The chain carries TRBV14 and TRBJ1-4; possible D gene TRBD1, 5 bases. V was clipped by 6 bases and J by 6 bases, with 20 bases between them. Germline CDR1 SGHDN, CDR2 FVKESK. CDR3 length equals 16 residues. CDR3 DNA sequence: TGTGCCAGCAGTCCCGCGGATAGGGGAGTGGATGAAAAACTGTTTTTT. It codes for CASSPADRGVDEKLFF.

V is TRBV6-6 and J is TRBJ2-2; D not resolved. The V and J ends lost 6 bases and 4 bases respectively, with 12 bases between them. The CDR3 runs 14 residues. The V gene's germline CDR1 is MNHNY and CDR2 SVGAGI (reference sequence). In nucleotides, the CDR3 is TGTGCCAGCAGACCGACCGCTTTCACCGGGGAGCTGTTTTTT. This gives the protein CASRPTAFTGELFF.

This chain joins TRBV27 and TRBJ2-2, with D perhaps given as TRBD1 or TRBD2 (6 bases each). V lost 1 base and J 4 bases, leaving 10 bases between the germline ends. From germline, CDR1 is MNHEY and CDR2 SMNVEV (reference sequence). This CDR3 spans 15 amino acids. CDR3 sequence (DNA): TGTGCCAGCAGTTTATTAGGGGGGAGCACCGGGGAGCTGTTTTTT. Its translation is CASSLLGGSTGELFF.

V usage is TRBV12-3 or TRBV12-4 and J usage is TRBJ1-5, with D unclear. This CDR3 is 15 amino acids long. V lost 8 bases to trimming and J lost 8 bases, with 22 bases between them. The CDR3 reads CASWLGPWSMEPQHF. The CDR3 region has the DNA TGTGCCAGCTGGTTAGGACCGTGGTCCATGGAGCCCCAGCATTTT.

This clonotype showed up just once. V is TRBV27 and J is TRBJ1-2; D ambiguous. CDR1 is MNHEY and CDR2 is SMNVEV in the germline V gene (reference sequence). The length of the CDR3 is 14 residues. V was clipped by 5 bases and J by 4 bases, with 14 bases between them. CDR3 DNA sequence: TGTGCCAGCAGTGCAACGCCCCGGGGCTATGGCTACACCTTC. It codes for CASSATPRGYGYTF.

V and J are TRBV4-1 and TRBJ1-4; 7 positions agree with TRBD1. With V trimmed by 4 bases and J by 8 bases, 7 bases remained unmatched. This CDR3 spans 14 amino acids. Germline V gene sequence: CDR1 MGHRA, CDR2 YSYEKL. CDR3 region: CASSLTDRDEKLFF. The CDR3 bases are TGCGCCAGCAGCCTCACTGACAGGGACGAAAAACTGTTTTTT.

V usage is TRBV7-2 and J usage is TRBJ2-7; 8 nucleotides align to TRBD2. The length of the CDR3 is 15 residues. CDR1 and CDR2 from the germline V gene are SGHTA and FQGNSA. With 5 bases clipped from V and 3 bases from J, the junction kept 9 bases outside the gene matches. CDR3 loop: CASSPQRESNYEQYF. As DNA, the CDR3 is TGTGCCAGCAGCCCCCAGCGGGAGTCCAACTACGAGCAGTACTTC.

The chain combines TRBV10-3 with TRBJ1-1, with unresolved D. Germline lookup yields CDR1 ENHRY and CDR2 SYGVKD. The CDR3 runs to 15 residues. V was trimmed by 2 bases and J by 3 bases, leaving 13 bases between them. CDR3 sequence reads: CAISEAALIDTEAFF. The CDR3 coding sequence is TGTGCCATCAGTGAGGCAGCCCTTATTGACACTGAAGCTTTCTTT.

V is TRBV15 and J is TRBJ1-2, with TRBD1 as a possible D gene (6 bases). Germline lookup yields CDR1 LNHNV and CDR2 YYDKDF (reference sequence). V lost 4 bases to trimming and J lost 4 bases, with 16 bases between them. There are 15 residues in the CDR3. CDR3 sequence reads: CATSTSRGGGYGYTF. Written as DNA, the CDR3 is TGTGCCACCAGCACCAGCCGAGGGGGGGGCTATGGCTACACCTTC.

V and J are TRBV27 and TRBJ2-5, with D perhaps matching TRBD2 (6 bases). The CDR3 runs 15 residues. V was clipped by 6 bases and J by 1 base, with 15 bases between them. The germline CDR1 and CDR2 sequences are MNHEY and SMNVEV (reference sequence). The CDR3 nucleotides read TGTGCCAGCAGCCTAGCCGGGGGATTCCAAGAGACCCAGTACTTC. Its protein product is CASSLAGGFQETQYF.

The chain combines TRBV5-6 with TRBJ2-2; a weak D match, TRBD2 (6 bases). Trimming removed 2 bases from V and 7 bases from J, with 12 bases in between. Per germline, CDR1 SGHDT and CDR2 YYEEEE. This CDR3 contains 14 residues. The CDR3 loop is CASSFGGRIGELFF. The CDR3 DNA follows: TGTGCCAGCAGCTTCGGGGGAAGGATCGGGGAGCTGTTTTTT.

V usage is TRBV12-3 or TRBV12-4 and J usage is TRBJ2-3, with TRBD2 as a possible D gene (6 bases). Trimming took 6 bases from V and 3 from J, leaving 13 bases between them. The CDR3 spans 14 residues. The CDR3 is CASRGGGPTDTQYF. The CDR3 nucleotides are TGTGCCAGCAGAGGAGGAGGGCCGACAGATACGCAGTATTTT.

The V gene is TRBV5-4, the J gene TRBJ1-4; D possibly corresponds to TRBD1 (5 bases). V lost 7 bases and J 6 bases, leaving 16 bases between the germline ends. This CDR3 comprises 14 residues. Germline V gene lookup returns CDR1 SGHNT and CDR2 YYREEE (reference sequence). The CDR3 nucleotides are TGTGCCAGCGGGGGGAGCAAGGACGATGAAAAACTGTTTTTT. It codes for CASGGSKDDEKLFF.

V is TRBV2 and J is TRBJ2-1; the D gene is possibly TRBD2 (6 bases). This CDR3 is 15 amino acids long. V gave up 7 bases and J gave up 1 base, with 14 bases separating them. Germline assignment: CDR1 SNHLY and CDR2 FYNNEI. CDR3 loop: CASNTPGTSYNEQFF. In DNA form, the CDR3 reads TGTGCCAGCAATACACCAGGGACTTCCTACAATGAGCAGTTCTTC.

V and J are TRBV2 and TRBJ2-7; TRBD2 might be the D (5 bases). Germline-derived CDR1 and CDR2 are SNHLY and FYNNEI. There are 16 residues in the CDR3. V lost 2 bases and J lost 3, with 17 bases in between. The CDR3 region has the DNA TGTGCCAGCAGTGAAATGGGCCCACAGACTATCTACGAGCAGTACTTC. It yields the protein CASSEMGPQTIYEQYF.

This clonotype was seen once. The rearrangement links TRBV19 to TRBJ2-3; weak D call: TRBD2 (7 bases). The CDR3 totals 13 residues. Between the trimmed V and J ends, which lost 10 bases and 4 bases, there was a span of 15 bases. Germline V CDR1 and CDR2: LNHDA, SQIVND (reference sequence). The CDR3 coding sequence is TGTGCCACCACCCTAGGGGGGGCAGATACGCAGTATTTT. Encoded protein: CATTLGGADTQYF.

The CDR3 region has the DNA TGCAGTGCTAGAGATGTCGCTACTAGCGGGAGTATGGGCCAAGAGACCCAGTACTTC. Protein product: CSARDVATSGSMGQETQYF. This chain uses TRBV20-1 with TRBJ2-5, with 11 bases lining up with TRBD2. The trim removed 0 bases at V and 1 base at J, leaving 13 bases unmatched. Germline V gives CDR1 DFQATT, CDR2 SNEGSKA (reference sequence). CDR3 length: 19 residues.

This chain links TRBV5-1 with TRBJ2-7, with D perhaps TRBD2 (5 bases). Looked up from germline, CDR1 is SGHRS and CDR2 is YFSETQ. CDR3 length: 12 residues. Trimming left V 4 bases short and J 3 bases short, with 8 bases between. CDR3: CASSPRDYEQYF. The DNA of the CDR3 is TGCGCCAGCAGCCCCCGGGACTACGAGCAGTACTTC.